The clone carrying this TCR beta chain showed up just once. This sample also contains other DNA sequences that code for the same CDR3. The data stem from a study of shared clonotypes between healthy human individuals. The CDR3 spans 15 residues. Germline CDR1 reads SGHRS; CDR2 reads YFSETQ. Germline trimming cut 3 bases from V and 2 bases from J; bases unmatched to any gene: 7. This table comes from immunoSEQ multiplex PCR, and its TCRdb copy is limited to in-frame clones, with some not included. The sample consists of 850,000 to 1,200,000 clones, roughly 70% of them appearing once. The source is a man aged 18-30 years in good health. The V gene is TRBV5-1, the J gene TRBJ1-1; 7 bases map to TRBD1. Sequencing was done on a sample of memory CD4+ T cells sorted from blood. As to subset: CD45RA-negative fraction. CDR3 sequence: CASSWRDSVNTEAFF. The CDR3 DNA sequence: TGCGCCAGCAGCTGGAGGGACAGTGTTAACACTGAAGCTTTCTTT.